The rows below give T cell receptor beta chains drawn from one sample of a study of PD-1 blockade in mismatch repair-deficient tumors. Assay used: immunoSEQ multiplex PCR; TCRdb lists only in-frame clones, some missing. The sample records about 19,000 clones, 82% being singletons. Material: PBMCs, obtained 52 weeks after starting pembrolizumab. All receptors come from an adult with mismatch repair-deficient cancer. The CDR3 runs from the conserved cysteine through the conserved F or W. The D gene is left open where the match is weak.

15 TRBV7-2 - CASSYNPSHTDTQYF
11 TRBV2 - CASSRGSLAFF
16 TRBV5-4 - CASSPDLASSAYEQYF
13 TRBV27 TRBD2 CASRRTSGNEQFF
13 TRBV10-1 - CASSETGGTEAFF
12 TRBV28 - CASTQGQETQYF
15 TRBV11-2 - CASSLDSTATYGYTF
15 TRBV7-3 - CASRESGSNTGELFF
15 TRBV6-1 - CASSERTPGANVLTF
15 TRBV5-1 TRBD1 CASSFGTVETYEQYF
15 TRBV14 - CASREDGINTGELFF
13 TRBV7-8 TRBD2 CASSSGTSGRRFF
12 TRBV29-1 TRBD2 CSVASGRGEQYF
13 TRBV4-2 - CASSQPGITEAFF
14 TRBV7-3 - CASSIRGGTDTQYF
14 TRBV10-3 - CAISEETENEKLFF
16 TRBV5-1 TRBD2 CASSLLGEGGEETQYF
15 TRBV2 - CASSPGLAGNQPQHF
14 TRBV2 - CASRQEGRSNEQFF
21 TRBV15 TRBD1 CATSRDLNRGSSSASTDTQYF
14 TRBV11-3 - CASSLVGPNYEQYF
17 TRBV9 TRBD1 CASSVADRGRLTGELFF
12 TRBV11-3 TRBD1 CASSLTRQGKYF
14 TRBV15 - CATSRVAGNTEAFF
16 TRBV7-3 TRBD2 CASSPGGGFSTGELFF
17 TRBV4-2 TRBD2 CASSQSGTSGSRNEQFF
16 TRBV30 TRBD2 CAWSVGLAGGPYEQYF
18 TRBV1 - CTSSQQTSGRLSYNEQFF
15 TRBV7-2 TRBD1 CASSPTGVKSQPQHF
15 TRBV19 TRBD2 CASIPSGSSYNEQFF
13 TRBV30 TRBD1 CAWSHRGLYEQYF
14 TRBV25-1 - CASSGLLNTGELFF
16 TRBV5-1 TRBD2 CASSLGLAERTYEQYF
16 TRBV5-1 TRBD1 CASRQSTGVNTGELFF
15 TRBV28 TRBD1 CASSLRGQVNTEAFF
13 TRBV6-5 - CASSYNRNTEAFF
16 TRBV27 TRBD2 CASSLGADGRAHEQYF
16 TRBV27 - CASSLIRGLSNQPQHF
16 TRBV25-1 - CASSDPTGRKYNEQFF
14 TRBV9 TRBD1 CASSVSQGNYEQYF
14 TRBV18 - CASSPPGTSYGYTF
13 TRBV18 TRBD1 CASSPGQGQPQHF
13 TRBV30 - CAWSVQSYSEQFF
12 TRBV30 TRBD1 CAWTSTGTGEYF
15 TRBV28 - CASRLTGLAKNIQYF
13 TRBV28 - CASSLMGSYEQYF
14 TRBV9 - CASSADGGGYEQYF
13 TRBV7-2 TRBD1 CASSSGQNYGYTF
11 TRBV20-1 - CSARPGFGYTF